The clone carrying this T cell receptor beta chain was detected many times. V was pared by 4 bases and J by 1 base, with 10 bases between. The V gene's germline CDR1 is SQVTM and CDR2 ANQGSEA. The CDR3 runs 13 residues. Each CDR3 protein is one row after TCRdb ran MiXCR on the 5' RACE reads. The repertoire consists of 250,000 to 350,000 distinct CDR3 sequences, with around 21% occurring once and the leading ten covering about 4%. This entry is derived from a study of CD8 T cells in ankylosing spondylitis. Sequencing input: blood, either unsorted or a sorted T cell fraction (not recorded which). The sequence was collected from a female donor with ankylosing spondylitis or in good health (not recorded which). The chain is built from TRBV29-1 and TRBJ1-1; possible D gene TRBD1, 5 bases. CDR3 coding DNA: TGCAGCGTTGCTGGACACAAGAACACTGAAGCTTTCTTT. Amino acids: CSVAGHKNTEAFF.